A selection of T cell receptor beta chains follows, all from one sample in a study of identifying expanded T cells in peripheral blood. Repertoires were generated with immunoSEQ multiplex PCR, while TCRdb's copy carries only in-frame clones and drops some. Of 100,000 to 150,000 clones listed, 75% to 90% are singletons. The sample consisted of blood. The receptors shown here come from a person aged 18 to 75 in good health. The CDR3 runs from the conserved cysteine through the conserved F or W. D genes are given only for firm matches. Where a row states a size, it is once, few, many or the class of an expanded clone; other rows omit it.

V gene	D gene	clone size	J gene	CDR3 DNA	CDR3 protein
TRBV2	-	-	TRBJ1-5	TGTGCCAGCAGTGACATTGTTAGCAATCAGCCCCAGCATTTT	CASSDIVSNQPQHF
TRBV6-5	TRBD1	few	TRBJ1-1	TGTGCCAGCAGAAGGGACAGAACGAACACTGAAGCTTTCTTT	CASRRDRTNTEAFF
TRBV6-6	-	once	TRBJ2-7	TGTGCCAGCGGGGACATCAGCAACGAGCAGTACTTC	CASGDISNEQYF
TRBV14	TRBD1	-	TRBJ1-2	TGTGCCAGCAGCCAGGTTGGACAGGGGAATGGCTACACCTTC	CASSQVGQGNGYTF
TRBV11-2	-	-	TRBJ1-2	TGTGCCAGCAGCTTAGACGTATATGGCTACACCTTC	CASSLDVYGYTF
TRBV7-2	TRBD1	-	TRBJ2-7	TGTGCCAGCAGCCCTATGGGACAGGGCCTCGAGCAGTACTTC	CASSPMGQGLEQYF
TRBV5-6	-	-	TRBJ2-1	TGTGCCAGCAGCTTGGGCTCAGGAAAGCAGTTCTTC	CASSLGSGKQFF
TRBV4-3	-	-	TRBJ2-7	TGCGCCAGCAGCCAAGAAGGGGTTAGGAGTGAGCGGAACTACGAGCAGTACTTC	CASSQEGVRSERNYEQYF
TRBV9	TRBD2	-	TRBJ2-1	TGTGCCAGCAGCGTACTGGGGGCTAGCGGGTACAATGAGCAGTTCTTC	CASSVLGASGYNEQFF
TRBV10-3	-	-	TRBJ2-3	TGTGCCATCGCAGCGGAGGATACGCAGTATTTT	CAIAAEDTQYF
TRBV7-2	-	-	TRBJ1-6	TGTGCCAGCAGCTTAGGGGCTGGGATACAGATTTCACCCCTCCACTTT	CASSLGAGIQISPLHF
TRBV11-2	-	-	TRBJ1-3	TGTGCCAGCAGCTTAACCGGCCATACCTCTGGAAACACCATATATTTT	CASSLTGHTSGNTIYF
TRBV19	-	-	TRBJ1-1	TGTGCCAGTAGTATGAGGTCTCACGCCGAAGCTTTCTTT	CASSMRSHAEAFF
TRBV6-5	-	-	TRBJ2-5	TGTGCCAGCAGTGTCTCTAGCCCCCTCCTTGAGACCCAGTACTTC	CASSVSSPLLETQYF
TRBV7-3	TRBD1	few	TRBJ1-1	TGTGCCAGCAGCTCTAGCGAGGGACAGGGAAATGAAGCTTTCTTT	CASSSSEGQGNEAFF
TRBV2	-	-	TRBJ1-4	TGTGCCAGCTCCGACTCGCGCACTAATGAAAAACTGTTTTTT	CASSDSRTNEKLFF
TRBV5-3	-	-	TRBJ1-5	TGTGCCAGAAGCCAGACCATGGGCGGCAATCAGCCCCAGCATTTT	CARSQTMGGNQPQHF
TRBV13	-	-	TRBJ2-5	TGTGCCAGCAGCTTAAGAAAAAACCAAGAGACCCAGTACTTC	CASSLRKNQETQYF
TRBV5-5	TRBD1	once	TRBJ1-1	TGTGCCAGCAGCTTCACAGGGGGCAACACTGAAGCTTTCTTT	CASSFTGGNTEAFF
TRBV5-1	-	-	TRBJ2-5	TGCGCCAGCAGCCTGCGGCCCAATCAAGAGACCCAGTACTTC	CASSLRPNQETQYF
TRBV5-4	-	-	TRBJ1-2	TGTGCCAGCAGCTGGGCGGTCAGAAACTATGGCTACACCTTC	CASSWAVRNYGYTF
TRBV27	TRBD1	-	TRBJ2-2	TGTGCCAGCAGTTTGAGGGGGCCTGCCTGGACCGGGGAGCTGTTTTTT	CASSLRGPAWTGELFF
TRBV28	-	-	TRBJ2-7	TGTGCCAGTTATAATGGGGGTGTTCGATCCTACGAGCAGTACTTC	CASYNGGVRSYEQYF
TRBV5-1	TRBD1	once	TRBJ1-1	TGCGCCAGCAGCTTGGTGGGACAGGGCCTGAACACTGAAGCTTTCTTT	CASSLVGQGLNTEAFF
TRBV7-9	-	once	TRBJ2-2	TGTGCCAGCAGCTTCCGGGGGACGAACACCGGGGAGCTGTTTTTT	CASSFRGTNTGELFF
TRBV14	-	-	TRBJ2-5	TGTGCCAGCAGCCAAGGAGGACGGATGGTGGAGACCCAGTACTTC	CASSQGGRMVETQYF